This TCR beta chain was captured by sequencing in a study of T cell repertoires in cytomegalovirus infection. Study background: A matching HLA type, together with CMV infection, was signaled by public TCR beta signatures.

This clonotype appeared a few times. Antigen unknown. Notes on the study in general: CMV-specific TCR beta clonotypes restricted by HLA-C dominated the ex vivo response. There were carriers of CMV plus the relevant HLA, and cumulative public TCR beta family frequency identified them.

Germline lookup yields CDR1 SGHTA and CDR2 FQGTGA. CDR3 length equals 14 residues. V gave up 5 bases and J gave up 12 bases, with 22 bases separating them. TCRdb reprocessed the reads via MiXCR and lists one record per CDR3 protein. Here the sample spans under 300,000 distinct CDR3 sequences, 10% to 15% being singletons. The J gene is TRBJ1-1, the V gene TRBV7-3, with D tentatively TRBD1 (5 bases). Material: PBMCs. The clonotype comes from a human donor in good health (CMV status not recorded). Some clones in this sample may be carry-over from other donors' samples. This CDR3 is CASSPIVGVSPPFF. The DNA of the CDR3 is TGTGCCAGCAGCCCCATAGTGGGGGTCTCTCCCCCTTTCTTT.